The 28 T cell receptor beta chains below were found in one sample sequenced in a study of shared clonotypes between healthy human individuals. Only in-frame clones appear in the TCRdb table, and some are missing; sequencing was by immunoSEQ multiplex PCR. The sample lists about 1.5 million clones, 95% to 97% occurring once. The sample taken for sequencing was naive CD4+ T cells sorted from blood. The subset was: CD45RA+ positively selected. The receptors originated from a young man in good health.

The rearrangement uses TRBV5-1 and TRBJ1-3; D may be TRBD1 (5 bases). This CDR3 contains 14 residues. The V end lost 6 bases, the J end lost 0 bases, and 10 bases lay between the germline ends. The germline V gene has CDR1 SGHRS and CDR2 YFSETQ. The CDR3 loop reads CASKEGSSGNTIYF. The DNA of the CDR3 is TGCGCCAGCAAGGAGGGGAGCTCTGGAAACACCATATATTTT.

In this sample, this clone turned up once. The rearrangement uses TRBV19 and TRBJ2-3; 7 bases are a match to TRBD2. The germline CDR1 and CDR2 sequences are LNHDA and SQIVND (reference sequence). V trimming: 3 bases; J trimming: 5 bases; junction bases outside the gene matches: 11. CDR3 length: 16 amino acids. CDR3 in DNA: TGTGCCAGTAGTATTTATGGCGGGAGTTTGGGAGATACGCAGTATTTT. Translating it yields CASSIYGGSLGDTQYF.

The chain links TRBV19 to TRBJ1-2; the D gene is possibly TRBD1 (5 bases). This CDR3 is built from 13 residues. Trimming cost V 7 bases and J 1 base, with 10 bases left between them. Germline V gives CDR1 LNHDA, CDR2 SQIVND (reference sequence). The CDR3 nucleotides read TGTGCCAGTAAGGCAGGGAGTAACTATGGCTACACCTTC. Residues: CASKAGSNYGYTF.

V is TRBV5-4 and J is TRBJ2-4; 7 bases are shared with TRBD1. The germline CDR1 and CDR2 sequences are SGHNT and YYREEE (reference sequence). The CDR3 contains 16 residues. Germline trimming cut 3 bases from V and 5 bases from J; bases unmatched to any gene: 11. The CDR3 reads CASSSRTGQPQNIQYF. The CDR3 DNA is TGTGCCAGCAGCTCCCGGACAGGCCAACCCCAAAACATTCAGTACTTC.

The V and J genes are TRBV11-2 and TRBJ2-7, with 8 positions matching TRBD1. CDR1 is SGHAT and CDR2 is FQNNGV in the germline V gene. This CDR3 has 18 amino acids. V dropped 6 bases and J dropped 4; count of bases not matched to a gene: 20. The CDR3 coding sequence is TGTGCCAGCAGTCTTTTGGGGTTACAGGGGGGCGCTGAATACGAGCAGTACTTC. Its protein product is CASSLLGLQGGAEYEQYF.

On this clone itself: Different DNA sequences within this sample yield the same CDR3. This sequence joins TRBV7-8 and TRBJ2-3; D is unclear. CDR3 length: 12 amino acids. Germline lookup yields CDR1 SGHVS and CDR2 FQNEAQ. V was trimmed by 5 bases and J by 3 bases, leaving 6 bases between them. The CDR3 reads CASSPPTDTQYF. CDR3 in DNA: TGTGCCAGCAGCCCGCCTACAGATACGCAGTATTTT.

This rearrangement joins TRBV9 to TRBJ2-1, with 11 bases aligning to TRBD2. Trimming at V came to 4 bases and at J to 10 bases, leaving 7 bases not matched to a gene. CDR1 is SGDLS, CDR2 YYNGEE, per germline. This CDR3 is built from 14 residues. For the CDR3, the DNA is TGTGCCAGCAGCATTCGACTAGCGGGAAGGGAGCAGTTCTTC. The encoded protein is CASSIRLAGREQFF. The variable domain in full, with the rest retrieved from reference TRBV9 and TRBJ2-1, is DSGVTQTPKHLITATGQRVTLRCSPRSGDLSVYWYQQSLDQGLQFLIQYYNGEERAKGNILERFSAQQFPDLHSELNLSSLELGDSALYFCASSIRLAGREQFFGPGTRLTVL.

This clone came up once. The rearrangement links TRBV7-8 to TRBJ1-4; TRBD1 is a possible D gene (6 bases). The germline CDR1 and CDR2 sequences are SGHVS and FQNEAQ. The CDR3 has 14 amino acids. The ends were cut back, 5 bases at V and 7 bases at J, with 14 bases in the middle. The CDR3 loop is CASSPEGVGEKLFF. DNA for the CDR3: TGTGCCAGCAGCCCCGAGGGGGTTGGTGAAAAACTGTTTTTT. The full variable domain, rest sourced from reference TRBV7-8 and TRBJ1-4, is GAGVSQSPRYKVAKRGQDVALRCDPISGHVSLFWYQQALGQGPEFLTYFQNEAQLDKSGLPSDRFFAERPEGSVSTLKIQRTQQEDSAVYLCASSPEGVGEKLFFGSGTQLSVL.

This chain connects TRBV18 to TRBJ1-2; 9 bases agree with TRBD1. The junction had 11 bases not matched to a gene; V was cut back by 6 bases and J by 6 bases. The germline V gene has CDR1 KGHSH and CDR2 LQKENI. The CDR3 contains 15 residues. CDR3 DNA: TGTGCCAGCTCGACGCCGCGGGACAGGGATGATGGCTACACCTTC. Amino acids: CASSTPRDRDDGYTF.

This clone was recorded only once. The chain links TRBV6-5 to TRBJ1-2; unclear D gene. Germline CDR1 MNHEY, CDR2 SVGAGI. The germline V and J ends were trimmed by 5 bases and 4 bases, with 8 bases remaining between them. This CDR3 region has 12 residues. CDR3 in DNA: TGTGCCAGCAGTCCGGGAATCTATGGCTACACCTTC. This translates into CASSPGIYGYTF.

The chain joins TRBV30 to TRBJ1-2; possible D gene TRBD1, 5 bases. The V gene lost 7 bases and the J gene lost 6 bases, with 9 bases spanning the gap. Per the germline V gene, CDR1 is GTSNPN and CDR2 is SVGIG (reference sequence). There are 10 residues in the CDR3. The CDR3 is CAFKTDGYTF. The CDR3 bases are TGTGCCTTCAAGACAGATGGCTACACCTTC. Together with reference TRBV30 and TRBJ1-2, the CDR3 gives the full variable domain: SQTIHQWPATLVQPVGSPLSLECTVEGTSNPNLYWYRQAAGRGLQLLFYSVGIGQISSEVPQNLSASRPQDRQFILSSKKLLLSDSGFYLCAFKTDGYTFGSGTRLTVV.

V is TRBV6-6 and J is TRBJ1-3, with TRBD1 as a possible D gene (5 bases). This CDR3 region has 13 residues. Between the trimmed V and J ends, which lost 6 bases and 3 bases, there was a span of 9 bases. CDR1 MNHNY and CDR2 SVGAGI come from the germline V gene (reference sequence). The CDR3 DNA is TGTGCCAGCAGAGGGGACGTTGGAAACACCATATATTTT. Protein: CASRGDVGNTIYF.

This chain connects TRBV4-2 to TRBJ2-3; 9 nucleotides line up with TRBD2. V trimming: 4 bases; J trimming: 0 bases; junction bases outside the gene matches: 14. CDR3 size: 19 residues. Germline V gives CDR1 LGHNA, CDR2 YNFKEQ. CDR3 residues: CASSLYPSTSGSSTDTQYF. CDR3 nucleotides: TGTGCCAGCAGCCTATACCCCTCCACTAGCGGGTCTAGCACAGATACGCAGTATTTT.

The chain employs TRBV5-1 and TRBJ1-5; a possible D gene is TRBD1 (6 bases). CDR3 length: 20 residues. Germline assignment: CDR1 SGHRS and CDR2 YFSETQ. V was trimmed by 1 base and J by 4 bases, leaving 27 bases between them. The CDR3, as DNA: TGCGCCAGCAGCTTGCCTTTCAGGGGAAGGTTTACTGGGGCTAATCAGCCCCAGCATTTT. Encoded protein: CASSLPFRGRFTGANQPQHF.

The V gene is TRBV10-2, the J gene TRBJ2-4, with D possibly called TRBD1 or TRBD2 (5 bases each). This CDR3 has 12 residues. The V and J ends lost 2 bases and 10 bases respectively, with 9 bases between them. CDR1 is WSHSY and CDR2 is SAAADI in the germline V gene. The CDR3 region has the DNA TGCGCCAGCAGTGAGCCAGGGAGAATTCAGTACTTC. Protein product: CASSEPGRIQYF.

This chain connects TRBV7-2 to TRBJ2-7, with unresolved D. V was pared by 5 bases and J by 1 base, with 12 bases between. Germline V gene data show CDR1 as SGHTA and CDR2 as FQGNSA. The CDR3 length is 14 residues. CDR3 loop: CASSPFTGSYEQYF. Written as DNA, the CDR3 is TGTGCCAGCAGCCCATTTACTGGATCCTACGAGCAGTACTTC.

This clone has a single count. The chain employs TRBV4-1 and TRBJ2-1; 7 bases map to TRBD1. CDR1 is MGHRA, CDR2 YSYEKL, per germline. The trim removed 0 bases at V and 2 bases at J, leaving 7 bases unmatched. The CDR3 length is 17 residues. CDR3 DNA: TGCGCCAGCAGCCAAGATGGATCCAGGGGGACCTACAATGAGCAGTTCTTC. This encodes CASSQDGSRGTYNEQFF.

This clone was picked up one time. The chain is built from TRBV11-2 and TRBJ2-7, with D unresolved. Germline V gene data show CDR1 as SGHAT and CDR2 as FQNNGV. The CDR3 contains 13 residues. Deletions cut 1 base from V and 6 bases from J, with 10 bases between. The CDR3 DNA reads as TGTGCCAGCAGCTTAGTGGCAGTATCCGAGCAGTACTTC. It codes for CASSLVAVSEQYF.

CDR3 region: CATSRDIGEAFF. The DNA of the CDR3 is TGTGCCACCAGCAGAGATATTGGGGAAGCTTTCTTT. V and J are TRBV15 and TRBJ1-1; D ambiguous. V lost 0 bases and J 8 bases, leaving 7 bases between the germline ends. The CDR3 totals 12 residues. Germline values: CDR1 LNHNV, CDR2 YYDKDF (reference sequence).

This CDR3 is CASSFLQGDEQYF. CDR3 coding DNA: TGTGCCAGCAGCTTTCTACAGGGTGACGAGCAGTACTTC. The rearrangement joins TRBV5-4 to TRBJ2-7; perhaps TRBD1 as D (6 bases). The CDR3 sequence is 13 residues long. The V gene lost 2 bases and the J gene lost 5 bases, with 11 bases spanning the gap. Germline-derived CDR1 and CDR2 are SGHNT and YYREEE (reference sequence).

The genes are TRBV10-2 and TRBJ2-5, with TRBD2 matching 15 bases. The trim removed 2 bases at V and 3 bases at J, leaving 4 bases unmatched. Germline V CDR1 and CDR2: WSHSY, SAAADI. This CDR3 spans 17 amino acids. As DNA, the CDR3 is TGCGCCAGCAGTGAGCCGGGACTAGCGGGAGGTAAAGAGACCCAGTACTTC. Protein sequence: CASSEPGLAGGKETQYF.

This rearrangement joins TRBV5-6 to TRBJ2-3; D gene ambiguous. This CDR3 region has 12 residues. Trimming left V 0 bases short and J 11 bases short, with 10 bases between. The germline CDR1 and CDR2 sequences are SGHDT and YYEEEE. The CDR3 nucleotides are TGTGCCAGCAGCTTGGTAGTGGACCGGCAGTATTTT. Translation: CASSLVVDRQYF.

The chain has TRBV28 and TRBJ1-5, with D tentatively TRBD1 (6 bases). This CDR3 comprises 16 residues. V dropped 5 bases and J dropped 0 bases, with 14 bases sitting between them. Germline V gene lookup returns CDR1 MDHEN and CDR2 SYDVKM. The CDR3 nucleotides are TGTGCCAGCAGTCCCCATCAGGGGAATAGCAATCAGCCCCAGCATTTT. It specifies CASSPHQGNSNQPQHF. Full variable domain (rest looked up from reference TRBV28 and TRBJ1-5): DVKVTQSSRYLVKRTGEKVFLECVQDMDHENMFWYRQDPGLGLRLIYFSYDVKMKEKGDIPEGYSVSREKKERFSLILESASTNQTSMYLCASSPHQGNSNQPQHFGDGTRLSIL.

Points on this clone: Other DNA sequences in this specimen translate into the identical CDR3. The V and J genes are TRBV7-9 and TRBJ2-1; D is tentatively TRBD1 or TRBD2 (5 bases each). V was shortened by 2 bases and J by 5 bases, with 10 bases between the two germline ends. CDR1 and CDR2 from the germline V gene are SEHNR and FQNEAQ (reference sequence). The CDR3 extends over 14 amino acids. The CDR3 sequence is CASSLRQGDNEQFF. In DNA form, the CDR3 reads TGTGCCAGCAGCTTAAGGCAGGGAGACAATGAGCAGTTCTTC.

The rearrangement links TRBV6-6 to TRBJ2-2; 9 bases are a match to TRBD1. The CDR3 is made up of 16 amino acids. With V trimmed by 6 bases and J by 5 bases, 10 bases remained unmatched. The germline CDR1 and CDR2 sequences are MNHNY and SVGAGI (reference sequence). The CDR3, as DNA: TGTGCCAGCAGCCCACCCGGGACAGGGCGGACCGGGGAGCTGTTTTTT. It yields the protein CASSPPGTGRTGELFF.

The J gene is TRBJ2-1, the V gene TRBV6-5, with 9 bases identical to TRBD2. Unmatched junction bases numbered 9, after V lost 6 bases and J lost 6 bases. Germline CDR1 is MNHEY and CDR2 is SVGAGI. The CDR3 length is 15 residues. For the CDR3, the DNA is TGTGCCAGCAGGAGGGGGCTAGCGGGGATCAATGAGCAGTTCTTC. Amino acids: CASRRGLAGINEQFF.

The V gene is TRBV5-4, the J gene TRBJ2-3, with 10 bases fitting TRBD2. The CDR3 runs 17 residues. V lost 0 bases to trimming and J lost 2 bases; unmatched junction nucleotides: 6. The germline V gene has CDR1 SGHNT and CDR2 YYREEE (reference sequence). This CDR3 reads CASSLDPGLAITDTQYF. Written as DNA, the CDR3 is TGTGCCAGCAGCTTGGACCCGGGACTAGCGATCACAGATACGCAGTATTTT.

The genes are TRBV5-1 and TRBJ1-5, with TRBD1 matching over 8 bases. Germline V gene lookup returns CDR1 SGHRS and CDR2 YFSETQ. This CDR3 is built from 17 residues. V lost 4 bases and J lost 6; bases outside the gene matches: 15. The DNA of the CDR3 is TGCGCCAGCAGCCCTCAACCTGTCGACAGGGGTGGTCAGCCCCAGCATTTT. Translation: CASSPQPVDRGGQPQHF.